This TCR beta chain was sequenced during a study of CD8+ T cells in alopecia areata. Overall study context: Patients in the treated group were given tofacitinib by mouth, 5 to 10 mg twice a day.

The sample's treatment: oral pan-JAK inhibitor, 5-10 mg twice daily. Both peripheral blood and punch biopsies of lesional scalp skin were obtained from patients who had alopecia areata. CDR1 is SGHTA, CDR2 FQGTGA, per germline. The CDR3 contains 15 residues. J gave up 8 bases and V 5 bases, and 9 bases lay outside the gene matches. In each case, RNA was isolated and then reverse transcribed into cDNA as the sequencing template. TCRdb keeps only in-frame clones here, not all; method: immunoSEQ multiplex PCR. The table records fewer than 250,000 clones, less than 65% of them present only once. J is TRBJ2-1 and V is TRBV7-3; 10 bases line up with TRBD2. The source of this sequence is a human donor with alopecia areata. The sequences come from CD4+ T cells sorted from blood, collected at week 24, from a patient treated with tofacitinib. CDR3 bases: TGTGCCAGCAGCCCGGGAGCGGGGGGGCCCTATGAGCAGTTCTTC. Protein: CASSPGAGGPYEQFF.